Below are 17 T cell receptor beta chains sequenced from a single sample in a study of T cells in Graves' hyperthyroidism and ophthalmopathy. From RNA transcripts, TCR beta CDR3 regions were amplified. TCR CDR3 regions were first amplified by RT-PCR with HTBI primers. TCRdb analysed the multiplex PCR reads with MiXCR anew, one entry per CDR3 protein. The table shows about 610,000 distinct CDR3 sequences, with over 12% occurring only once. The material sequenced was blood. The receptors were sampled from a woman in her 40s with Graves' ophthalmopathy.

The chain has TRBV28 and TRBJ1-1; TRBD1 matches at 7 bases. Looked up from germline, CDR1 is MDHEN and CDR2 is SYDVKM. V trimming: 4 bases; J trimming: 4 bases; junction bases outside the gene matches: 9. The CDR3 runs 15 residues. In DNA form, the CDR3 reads TGTGCCAGCAGTTCATCCGGGACAGTGGTCACTGAAGCTTTCTTT. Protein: CASSSSGTVVTEAFF. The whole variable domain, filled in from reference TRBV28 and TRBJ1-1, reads DVKVTQSSRYLVKRTGEKVFLECVQDMDHENMFWYRQDPGLGLRLIYFSYDVKMKEKGDIPEGYSVSREKKERFSLILESASTNQTSMYLCASSSSGTVVTEAFFGQGTRLTVV.

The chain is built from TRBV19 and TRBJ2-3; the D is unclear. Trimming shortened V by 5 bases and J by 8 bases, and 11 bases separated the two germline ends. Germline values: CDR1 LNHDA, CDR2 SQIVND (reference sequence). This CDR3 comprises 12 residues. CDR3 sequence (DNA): TGTGCCAGTAGTGCCCAGGCTGGTACGCAGTATTTT. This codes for CASSAQAGTQYF. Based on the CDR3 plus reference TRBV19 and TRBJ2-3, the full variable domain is DGGITQSPKYLFRKEGQNVTLSCEQNLNHDAMYWYRQDPGQGLRLIYYSQIVNDFQKGDIAEGYSVSREKKESFPLTVTSAQKNPTAFYLCASSAQAGTQYFGPGTRLTVL.

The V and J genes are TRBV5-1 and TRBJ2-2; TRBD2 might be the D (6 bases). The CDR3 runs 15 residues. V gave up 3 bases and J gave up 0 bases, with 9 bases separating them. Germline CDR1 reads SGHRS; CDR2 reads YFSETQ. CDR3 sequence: CASSSGDPNTGELFF. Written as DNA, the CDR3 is TGCGCCAGCAGCTCGGGGGATCCGAACACCGGGGAGCTGTTTTTT.

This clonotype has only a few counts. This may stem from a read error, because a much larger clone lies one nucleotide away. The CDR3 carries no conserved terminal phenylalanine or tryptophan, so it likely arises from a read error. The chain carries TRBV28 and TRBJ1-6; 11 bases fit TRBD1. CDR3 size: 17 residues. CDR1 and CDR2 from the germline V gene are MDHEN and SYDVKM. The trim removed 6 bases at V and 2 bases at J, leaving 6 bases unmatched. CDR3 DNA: TGTGCCAGCAGAATGGACAGGGGGCACACCTATAATTCACCCCTCCACCTT. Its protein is CASRMDRGHTYNSPLHL.

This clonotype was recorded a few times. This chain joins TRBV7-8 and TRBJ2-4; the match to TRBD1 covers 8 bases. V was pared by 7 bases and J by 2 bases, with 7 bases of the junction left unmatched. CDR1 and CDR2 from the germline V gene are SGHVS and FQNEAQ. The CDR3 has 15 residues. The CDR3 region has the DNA TGTGCCAGCACCGCGGACAGGGTCCCCAAAAACATTCAGTACTTC. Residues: CASTADRVPKNIQYF. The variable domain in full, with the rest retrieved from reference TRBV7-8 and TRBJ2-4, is GAGVSQSPRYKVAKRGQDVALRCDPISGHVSLFWYQQALGQGPEFLTYFQNEAQLDKSGLPSDRFFAERPEGSVSTLKIQRTQQEDSAVYLCASTADRVPKNIQYFGAGTRLSVL.

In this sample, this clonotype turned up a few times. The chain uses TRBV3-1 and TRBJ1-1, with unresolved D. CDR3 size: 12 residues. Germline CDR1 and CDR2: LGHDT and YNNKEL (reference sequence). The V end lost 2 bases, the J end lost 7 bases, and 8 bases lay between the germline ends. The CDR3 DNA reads TGTGCCAGCAGCCAATTGAGGCATGAAGCTTTCTTT. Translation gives CASSQLRHEAFF. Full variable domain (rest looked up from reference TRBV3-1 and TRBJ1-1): DTAVSQTPKYLVTQMGNDKSIKCEQNLGHDTMYWYKQDSKKFLKIMFSYNNKELIINETVPNRFSPKSPDKAHLNLHINSLELGDSAVYFCASSQLRHEAFFGQGTRLTVV.

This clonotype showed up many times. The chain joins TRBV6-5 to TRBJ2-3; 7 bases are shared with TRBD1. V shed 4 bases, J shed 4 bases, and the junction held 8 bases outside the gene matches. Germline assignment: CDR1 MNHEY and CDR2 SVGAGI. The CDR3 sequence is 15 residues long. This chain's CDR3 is CASSSRQGSSDTQYF. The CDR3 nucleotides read TGTGCCAGCAGTTCTCGACAGGGAAGTTCAGATACGCAGTATTTT.

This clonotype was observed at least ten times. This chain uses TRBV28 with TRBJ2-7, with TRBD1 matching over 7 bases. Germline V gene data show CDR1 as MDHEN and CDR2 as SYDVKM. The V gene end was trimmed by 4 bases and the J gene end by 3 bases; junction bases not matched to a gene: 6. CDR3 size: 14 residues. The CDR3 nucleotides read TGTGCCAGCAGTTCTCCCGGGACAGACTACGAGCAGTACTTC. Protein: CASSSPGTDYEQYF. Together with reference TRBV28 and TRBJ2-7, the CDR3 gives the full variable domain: DVKVTQSSRYLVKRTGEKVFLECVQDMDHENMFWYRQDPGLGLRLIYFSYDVKMKEKGDIPEGYSVSREKKERFSLILESASTNQTSMYLCASSSPGTDYEQYFGPGTRLTVT.

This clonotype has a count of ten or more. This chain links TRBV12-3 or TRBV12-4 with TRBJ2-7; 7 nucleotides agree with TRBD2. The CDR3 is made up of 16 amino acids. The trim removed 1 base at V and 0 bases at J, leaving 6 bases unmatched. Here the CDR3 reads CASSLVGAGTSYEQYF. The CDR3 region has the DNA TGTGCCAGCAGTTTAGTCGGAGCGGGAACCTCCTACGAGCAGTACTTC.

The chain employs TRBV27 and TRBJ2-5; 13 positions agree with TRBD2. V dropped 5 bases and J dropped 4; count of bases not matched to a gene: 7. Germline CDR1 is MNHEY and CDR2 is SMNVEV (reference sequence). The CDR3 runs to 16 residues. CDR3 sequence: CASSARTSGGRETQYF. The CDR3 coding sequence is TGTGCCAGCAGTGCCCGGACTAGCGGGGGAAGAGAGACCCAGTACTTC.

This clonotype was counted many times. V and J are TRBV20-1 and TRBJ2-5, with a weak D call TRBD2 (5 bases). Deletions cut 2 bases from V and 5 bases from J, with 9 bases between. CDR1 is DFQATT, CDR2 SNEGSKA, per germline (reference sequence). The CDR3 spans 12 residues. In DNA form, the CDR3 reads TGCAGTGCTAGATACGGCGGGGAGACCCAGTACTTC. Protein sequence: CSARYGGETQYF.

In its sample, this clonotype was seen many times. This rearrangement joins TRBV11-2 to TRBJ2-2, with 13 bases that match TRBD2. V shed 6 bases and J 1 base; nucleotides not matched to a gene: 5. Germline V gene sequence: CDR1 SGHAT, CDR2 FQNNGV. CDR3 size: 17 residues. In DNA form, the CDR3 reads TGTGCCAGCAGTCGGACTAGCGGGAGCCTGAACACCGGGGAGCTGTTTTTT. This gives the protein CASSRTSGSLNTGELFF. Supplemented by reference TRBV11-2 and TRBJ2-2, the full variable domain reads EAGVAQSPRYKIIEKRQSVAFWCNPISGHATLYWYQQILGQGPKLLIQFQNNGVVDDSQLPKDRFSAERLKGVDSTLKIQPAKLEDSAVYLCASSRTSGSLNTGELFFGEGSRLTVL.

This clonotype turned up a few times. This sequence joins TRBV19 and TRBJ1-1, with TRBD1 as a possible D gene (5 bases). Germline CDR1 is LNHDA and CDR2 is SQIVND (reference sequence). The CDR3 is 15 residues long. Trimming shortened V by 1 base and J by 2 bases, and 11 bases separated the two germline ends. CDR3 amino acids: CASSIAGGFNTEAFF. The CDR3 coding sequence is TGTGCCAGTAGTATAGCGGGGGGATTTAACACTGAAGCTTTCTTT.

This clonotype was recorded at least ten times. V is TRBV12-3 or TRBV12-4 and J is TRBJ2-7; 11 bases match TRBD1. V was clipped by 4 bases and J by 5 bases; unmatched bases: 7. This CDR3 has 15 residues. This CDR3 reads CASSSHRDRGNEQYF. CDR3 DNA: TGTGCCAGCAGTTCGCACCGGGACAGGGGGAACGAGCAGTACTTC.

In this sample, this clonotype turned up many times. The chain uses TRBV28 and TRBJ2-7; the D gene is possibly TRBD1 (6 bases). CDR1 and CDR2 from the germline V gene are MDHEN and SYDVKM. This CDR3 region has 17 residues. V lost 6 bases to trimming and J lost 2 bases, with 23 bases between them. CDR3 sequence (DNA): TGTGCCAGCAGGTCCCCGTCCCAGGGGTACCGAGCCTACGAGCAGTACTTC. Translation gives CASRSPSQGYRAYEQYF. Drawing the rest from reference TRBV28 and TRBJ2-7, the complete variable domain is DVKVTQSSRYLVKRTGEKVFLECVQDMDHENMFWYRQDPGLGLRLIYFSYDVKMKEKGDIPEGYSVSREKKERFSLILESASTNQTSMYLCASRSPSQGYRAYEQYFGPGTRLTVT.

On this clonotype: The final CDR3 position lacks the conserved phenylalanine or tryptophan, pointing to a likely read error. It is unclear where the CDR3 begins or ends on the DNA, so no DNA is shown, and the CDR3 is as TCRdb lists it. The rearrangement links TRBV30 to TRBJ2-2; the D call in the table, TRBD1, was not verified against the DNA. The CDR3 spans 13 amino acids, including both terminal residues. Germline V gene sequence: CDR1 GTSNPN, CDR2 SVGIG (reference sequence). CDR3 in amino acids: CAWSEGYAGEPFS.

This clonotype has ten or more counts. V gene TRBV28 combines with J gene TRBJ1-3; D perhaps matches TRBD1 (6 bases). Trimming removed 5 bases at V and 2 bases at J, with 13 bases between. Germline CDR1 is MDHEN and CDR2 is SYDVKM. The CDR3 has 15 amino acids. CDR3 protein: CASSVTGFAGNTIYF. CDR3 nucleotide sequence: TGTGCCAGCAGTGTTACAGGGTTTGCTGGAAACACCATATATTTT. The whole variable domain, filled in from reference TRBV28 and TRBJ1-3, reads DVKVTQSSRYLVKRTGEKVFLECVQDMDHENMFWYRQDPGLGLRLIYFSYDVKMKEKGDIPEGYSVSREKKERFSLILESASTNQTSMYLCASSVTGFAGNTIYFGEGSWLTVV.